This T cell receptor (beta chain) was sequenced for a study of post-analysis software for immune sequencing data. Findings of the study overall: About 5 TRBV segments (TRBV5-6, TRBV5-1 and TRBV20-1 among them) occurred more frequently in patients than in controls. People with multiple sclerosis had a significantly lower normalized Chao1 diversity than controls did.

Unique molecular identifiers featured in each of the TCR beta cDNA libraries. MiXCR, run by TCRdb on the PCR reads, gives a single entry per CDR3 protein. Among approximately 400,000 distinct CDR3 sequences listed, roughly 38% were seen once. This CDR3 comprises 14 residues. Germline-derived CDR1 and CDR2 are DFQATT and SNEGSKA (reference sequence). V lost 0 bases to trimming and J lost 2 bases, with 10 bases between them. This clonotype has a handful of counts. The antigen remains undetermined. This clonotype originated in a girl aged 5-17 years with multiple sclerosis. The gene calls are TRBV20-1 and TRBJ2-5; perhaps TRBD1 as D (6 bases). Sequencing was performed on blood. CDR3 nucleotide sequence: TGCAGTGCTAGAGATCGGACAGATCAAGAGACCCAGTACTTC. Amino acid sequence: CSARDRTDQETQYF.